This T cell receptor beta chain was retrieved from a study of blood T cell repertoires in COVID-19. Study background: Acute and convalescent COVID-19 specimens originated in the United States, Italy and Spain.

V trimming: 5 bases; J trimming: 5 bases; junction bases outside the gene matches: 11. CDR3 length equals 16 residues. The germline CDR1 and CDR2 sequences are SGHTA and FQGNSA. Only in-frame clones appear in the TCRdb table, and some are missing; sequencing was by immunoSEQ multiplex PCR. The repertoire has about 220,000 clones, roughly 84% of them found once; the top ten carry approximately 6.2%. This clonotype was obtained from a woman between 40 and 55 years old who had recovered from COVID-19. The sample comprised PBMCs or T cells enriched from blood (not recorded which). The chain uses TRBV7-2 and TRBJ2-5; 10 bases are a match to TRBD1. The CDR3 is CASSPDRDRGGETQYF. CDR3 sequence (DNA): TGTGCCAGCAGCCCCGACCGGGACAGGGGAGGGGAGACCCAGTACTTC.